The rows below give T cell receptor beta chains drawn from one sample of a study of T cell responses to AZD1222 COVID-19 vaccine. Clones were sequenced by immunoSEQ multiplex PCR, and TCRdb holds only the in-frame ones, with some missing. The sample includes around 110,000 clones, about 90% seen only once; the top ten take over 1.5%. The sequencing here drew on peripheral blood, taken on day 0 of AZD1222 vaccination. The origin of the receptors is an adult in good health. Both conserved end residues are part of each CDR3. The order of the fields is clone size, V gene, J gene, D gene, CDR3 DNA, CDR3 protein. D genes are given only for firm matches. Expanded clones are given a class, and other clones once, few, many or no size at all.

clone size: .; V gene: TRBV7-9; J gene: TRBJ1-2; D gene: .; CDR3 DNA: TGTGCCAGCAGCTTAGGGACAGCCCACTATGGCTACACCTTC; CDR3 protein: CASSLGTAHYGYTF
clone size: .; V gene: TRBV10-3; J gene: TRBJ2-5; D gene: .; CDR3 DNA: TGTGCCATCAGCGAAGGAAGGGGGGGATCCCAAGAGACCCAGTACTTC; CDR3 protein: CAISEGRGGSQETQYF
clone size: .; V gene: TRBV12-3/TRBV12-4; J gene: TRBJ2-5; D gene: .; CDR3 DNA: TGTGCCAGCAGTTTACAGGCTCGAGAGACCCAGTACTTC; CDR3 protein: CASSLQARETQYF
clone size: .; V gene: TRBV7-9; J gene: TRBJ1-3; D gene: .; CDR3 DNA: TGTGCCAGCAGCTTTCGAGGGGTAACTGGAAACACCATATATTTT; CDR3 protein: CASSFRGVTGNTIYF
clone size: .; V gene: TRBV27; J gene: TRBJ1-1; D gene: .; CDR3 DNA: TGTGCCAGCAGCCCTCGACGCACAGGGTCCGCCATTGAAGCTTTCTTT; CDR3 protein: CASSPRRTGSAIEAFF
clone size: .; V gene: TRBV15; J gene: TRBJ1-2; D gene: .; CDR3 DNA: TGTGCCACCAGCAGAGATGGTCCCCGGCAGGCCTATGGCTACACCTTC; CDR3 protein: CATSRDGPRQAYGYTF
clone size: once; V gene: TRBV5-4; J gene: TRBJ2-3; D gene: .; CDR3 DNA: TGTGCCAGCAGCTTGGCGCTCGCAGATACGCAGTATTTT; CDR3 protein: CASSLALADTQYF
clone size: .; V gene: TRBV5-4; J gene: TRBJ1-2; D gene: .; CDR3 DNA: TGTGCCAGCAGCTTGTATTCGGGGGAGGACTGGTTTTATGGCTACACCTTC; CDR3 protein: CASSLYSGEDWFYGYTF
clone size: .; V gene: TRBV19; J gene: TRBJ1-2; D gene: .; CDR3 DNA: TGTGCCAGTAGTATATCTGGCCCGGGGCAAAACTATGGCTACACCTTC; CDR3 protein: CASSISGPGQNYGYTF
clone size: .; V gene: TRBV18; J gene: TRBJ2-6; D gene: .; CDR3 DNA: TGTGCCAGCTCACCACAGGTCTCTGGGGCCAACGTCCTGACTTTC; CDR3 protein: CASSPQVSGANVLTF
clone size: .; V gene: TRBV18; J gene: TRBJ1-2; D gene: .; CDR3 DNA: TGTGCCAGCTCCCACGACACGGCGGTCCTCTATGGCTACACCTTC; CDR3 protein: CASSHDTAVLYGYTF
clone size: once; V gene: TRBV4-1; J gene: TRBJ2-1; D gene: TRBD2; CDR3 DNA: TGCGCCAGCAGCCCCGGACTAGATGGCAATGAGCAGTTCTTC; CDR3 protein: CASSPGLDGNEQFF
clone size: .; V gene: TRBV7-2; J gene: TRBJ2-1; D gene: .; CDR3 DNA: TGTGCCAGCAGCTTCTCGAGGGAGCAGTTCTTC; CDR3 protein: CASSFSREQFF
clone size: .; V gene: TRBV5-1; J gene: TRBJ2-1; D gene: .; CDR3 DNA: TGCGCCAGCAGCTTGGATAGGCCGAGGGGAGAGCAGTTCTTC; CDR3 protein: CASSLDRPRGEQFF
clone size: once; V gene: TRBV6-5; J gene: TRBJ1-6; D gene: TRBD1; CDR3 DNA: TGTGCCAGCAGTTACGGGACAGTGGGGAATTCACCCCTCCACTTT; CDR3 protein: CASSYGTVGNSPLHF
clone size: .; V gene: TRBV30; J gene: TRBJ1-5; D gene: TRBD1; CDR3 DNA: TGTGCCAGCGGGACAGATAGCAATCAGCCCCAGCATTTT; CDR3 protein: CASGTDSNQPQHF
clone size: .; V gene: TRBV11-3; J gene: TRBJ2-1; D gene: TRBD2; CDR3 DNA: TGTGCCAGCAGCTTAGACGCGGGGGTAGGTTACAATGAGCAGTTCTTC; CDR3 protein: CASSLDAGVGYNEQFF
clone size: .; V gene: TRBV7-2; J gene: TRBJ1-1; D gene: .; CDR3 DNA: TGTGCCAGCAGCCCCGGGACACTGAACACTGAAGCTTTCTTT; CDR3 protein: CASSPGTLNTEAFF
clone size: .; V gene: TRBV18; J gene: TRBJ1-1; D gene: .; CDR3 DNA: TGTGCCAGCTCACCAGTTGGGGCTGAAGCTTTCTTT; CDR3 protein: CASSPVGAEAFF
clone size: .; V gene: TRBV12-3/TRBV12-4; J gene: TRBJ2-5; D gene: .; CDR3 DNA: TGTGCCAGCAGTTTGGGGTCAGCGGCCTCCCAGTACTTC; CDR3 protein: CASSLGSAASQYF
clone size: .; V gene: TRBV2; J gene: TRBJ1-2; D gene: .; CDR3 DNA: TGTGCCAGCAGCGGCCGCAGGAATGCTAACTATGGCTACACCTTC; CDR3 protein: CASSGRRNANYGYTF
clone size: .; V gene: TRBV4-2; J gene: TRBJ1-2; D gene: .; CDR3 DNA: TGTGCCAGCAGCCAGACCCTTGGCAGGGAAAACTATGGCTACACCTTC; CDR3 protein: CASSQTLGRENYGYTF
clone size: once; V gene: TRBV5-8; J gene: TRBJ2-1; D gene: TRBD1; CDR3 DNA: TGTGCCAGCAGCTTGAGGGACAGACACAATGAGCAGTTCTTC; CDR3 protein: CASSLRDRHNEQFF
clone size: .; V gene: TRBV7-3; J gene: TRBJ2-3; D gene: TRBD2; CDR3 DNA: TGTGCCAGCAGCTTAACGCGGGCTAGCGGGGAACTGAGGGATACGCAGTATTTT; CDR3 protein: CASSLTRASGELRDTQYF
clone size: .; V gene: TRBV7-2; J gene: TRBJ2-2; D gene: TRBD2; CDR3 DNA: TGTGCCAGCAGCTTCCTAGCGGGGGTGAACACCGGGGAGCTGTTTTTT; CDR3 protein: CASSFLAGVNTGELFF
clone size: .; V gene: TRBV2; J gene: TRBJ1-1; D gene: TRBD1; CDR3 DNA: TGTGCCAGCAGAGCCGGGACAGGCCTTCGTGGGGATGAAGCTTTCTTT; CDR3 protein: CASRAGTGLRGDEAFF
clone size: .; V gene: TRBV11-2; J gene: TRBJ1-3; D gene: TRBD1; CDR3 DNA: TGTGCCAGCAGCTGGACAGGGGCTAGCTCTGGAAACACCATATATTTT; CDR3 protein: CASSWTGASSGNTIYF
clone size: .; V gene: TRBV18; J gene: TRBJ1-3; D gene: .; CDR3 DNA: TGTGCCAGCTCACCAGAATCCGGGTACGGGGACACCATATATTTT; CDR3 protein: CASSPESGYGDTIYF
clone size: .; V gene: TRBV18; J gene: TRBJ2-5; D gene: .; CDR3 DNA: TGTGCCAGCTCATATGTGCAGGACTCCCAAGAGACCCAGTACTTC; CDR3 protein: CASSYVQDSQETQYF
clone size: .; V gene: TRBV5-1; J gene: TRBJ1-2; D gene: .; CDR3 DNA: TGCGCCAGCAGCTTGGCCGCGGGCTCGAGCGGCTACACCTTC; CDR3 protein: CASSLAAGSSGYTF
clone size: once; V gene: TRBV6-5; J gene: TRBJ2-1; D gene: TRBD2; CDR3 DNA: TGTGCCAGCAGAGTACTAGCGGGGGACAATGAGCAGTTCTTC; CDR3 protein: CASRVLAGDNEQFF
clone size: .; V gene: TRBV27; J gene: TRBJ1-4; D gene: TRBD1; CDR3 DNA: TGTGCCAGCAGTAAACAGGGGGCAGGTGAAAAACTGTTTTTT; CDR3 protein: CASSKQGAGEKLFF
clone size: once; V gene: TRBV4-3; J gene: TRBJ1-2; D gene: .; CDR3 DNA: TGCGCCAGCAGCCAAGATGGAGCACTACCTAACTATGGCTACACCTTC; CDR3 protein: CASSQDGALPNYGYTF
clone size: .; V gene: TRBV7-9; J gene: TRBJ1-1; D gene: TRBD1; CDR3 DNA: TGTGCCAGCAGCTTGTTTGCCGATAGGGGGCACGGTTTCTTT; CDR3 protein: CASSLFADRGHGFF
clone size: .; V gene: TRBV5-8; J gene: TRBJ1-6; D gene: TRBD1; CDR3 DNA: TGTGCCAGCAGCCTTAGGGTGGGACAGGGGTATAATTCACCCCTCCACTTT; CDR3 protein: CASSLRVGQGYNSPLHF
clone size: .; V gene: TRBV19; J gene: TRBJ2-5; D gene: .; CDR3 DNA: TGTGCCAGTACCGGGACCCCGGGCTCGGGAACCCAGTACTTC; CDR3 protein: CASTGTPGSGTQYF
clone size: .; V gene: TRBV5-5; J gene: TRBJ1-6; D gene: .; CDR3 DNA: TGTGCCAGCAGCTTCGGACTGAATTCACCCCTCCACTTT; CDR3 protein: CASSFGLNSPLHF
clone size: .; V gene: TRBV30; J gene: TRBJ2-7; D gene: .; CDR3 DNA: TGTGCCTGGAGCGGACCTGGGCACGAGCAGTACTTC; CDR3 protein: CAWSGPGHEQYF
clone size: .; V gene: TRBV9; J gene: TRBJ1-1; D gene: .; CDR3 DNA: TGTGCCAGCAGCGTGCATGGGGGAGGCACTGAAGCTTTCTTT; CDR3 protein: CASSVHGGGTEAFF
clone size: once; V gene: TRBV2; J gene: TRBJ1-4; D gene: .; CDR3 DNA: TGTGCCAGCAAATCCGGGGTCCAGGGTGAAAAACTGTTTTTT; CDR3 protein: CASKSGVQGEKLFF
clone size: .; V gene: TRBV3-1/TRBV3-2; J gene: TRBJ2-1; D gene: .; CDR3 DNA: TGTGCCAGCAGCCAAGATAGCCTGGTACGGTATGAGCAGTTCTTC; CDR3 protein: CASSQDSLVRYEQFF
clone size: .; V gene: TRBV29-1; J gene: TRBJ1-1; D gene: .; CDR3 DNA: TGCAGCGTCTCCGGGGGGGGGAACACTGAAGCTTTCTTT; CDR3 protein: CSVSGGGNTEAFF
clone size: .; V gene: TRBV6-4; J gene: TRBJ1-1; D gene: .; CDR3 DNA: TGTGCCAGCAGTGACACTGCGAACACTGAAGCTTTCTTT; CDR3 protein: CASSDTANTEAFF
clone size: once; V gene: TRBV7-2; J gene: TRBJ1-2; D gene: .; CDR3 DNA: TGTGCCAGCAGCTCGGATCTTAACTATGGCTACACCTTC; CDR3 protein: CASSSDLNYGYTF
clone size: .; V gene: TRBV11-3; J gene: TRBJ2-1; D gene: TRBD2; CDR3 DNA: TGTGCCAGCAGGCCAGGGACTAGCGGGAGTCGGTCCTACAATGAGCAGTTCTTC; CDR3 protein: CASRPGTSGSRSYNEQFF
clone size: .; V gene: TRBV20-1; J gene: TRBJ2-2; D gene: TRBD1; CDR3 DNA: TGCAGTGCTAGTTCCAGGGGGTGGACCGGGGAGCTGTTTTTT; CDR3 protein: CSASSRGWTGELFF
clone size: .; V gene: TRBV4-1; J gene: TRBJ1-5; D gene: .; CDR3 DNA: TGCGCCAGCAGCCAATGGGACGGTAGCAATCAGCCCCAGCATTTT; CDR3 protein: CASSQWDGSNQPQHF
clone size: .; V gene: TRBV5-1; J gene: TRBJ1-2; D gene: .; CDR3 DNA: TGCGCCAGCAGCTTGGCCCCTGGCGGGGCTGGCTACACCTTC; CDR3 protein: CASSLAPGGAGYTF
clone size: .; V gene: TRBV18; J gene: TRBJ2-5; D gene: TRBD1; CDR3 DNA: TGTGCCAGCTCACCAGGGACAGTAGAGACCCAGTACTTC; CDR3 protein: CASSPGTVETQYF
clone size: .; V gene: TRBV7-8; J gene: TRBJ2-1; D gene: TRBD2; CDR3 DNA: TGTGCCAGCAGCTCCCGGACTAGCGGGGGGGCCCTTGATGAGCAGTTCTTC; CDR3 protein: CASSSRTSGGALDEQFF
clone size: .; V gene: TRBV27; J gene: TRBJ1-5; D gene: .; CDR3 DNA: TGTGCCAGCAGAATAGGTCCCAATCAGCCCCAGCATTTT; CDR3 protein: CASRIGPNQPQHF
clone size: .; V gene: TRBV5-6; J gene: TRBJ1-2; D gene: TRBD1; CDR3 DNA: TGTGCCAGCAGCTTGGTGCACAGGGGTGATGGCTACACCTTC; CDR3 protein: CASSLVHRGDGYTF
clone size: .; V gene: TRBV29-1; J gene: TRBJ2-2; D gene: .; CDR3 DNA: TGCAGCGTTGAGGTGAATTCCAACACCGGGGAGCTGTTTTTT; CDR3 protein: CSVEVNSNTGELFF
clone size: .; V gene: TRBV10-1; J gene: TRBJ2-3; D gene: TRBD2; CDR3 DNA: TGCGCCAGCAGTGAGTGGAGCGGGGGTCGCACAGATACGCAGTATTTT; CDR3 protein: CASSEWSGGRTDTQYF
clone size: few; V gene: TRBV13; J gene: TRBJ2-2; D gene: TRBD2; CDR3 DNA: TGTGCCAGCAGCCCGGGACTAGCGGGGGGCCCTCGAAGGGCCGGGGAGCTGTTTTTT; CDR3 protein: CASSPGLAGGPRRAGELFF
clone size: .; V gene: TRBV5-1; J gene: TRBJ1-3; D gene: .; CDR3 DNA: TGCGCCAGCACAACGGACAGAAGTCGGGCTGGAAACACCATATATTTT; CDR3 protein: CASTTDRSRAGNTIYF
clone size: .; V gene: TRBV5-1; J gene: TRBJ1-5; D gene: .; CDR3 DNA: TGCGCCAGCAGCTTGGCGCCAGGAAATCAGCCCCAGCATTTT; CDR3 protein: CASSLAPGNQPQHF
clone size: once; V gene: TRBV29-1; J gene: TRBJ2-2; D gene: .; CDR3 DNA: TGCAGCGTTGACGGCGGGAACCCCAACGGGGAGCTGTTTTTT; CDR3 protein: CSVDGGNPNGELFF
clone size: .; V gene: TRBV4-1; J gene: TRBJ1-3; D gene: .; CDR3 DNA: TGCGCCAGCAGCCCAAGTGAGATAGGCCTCCTAAAGTCTGGAAACACCATATATTTT; CDR3 protein: CASSPSEIGLLKSGNTIYF
clone size: .; V gene: TRBV2; J gene: TRBJ1-2; D gene: .; CDR3 DNA: TGTGCCAGCAGTATTAATCAGGGACATGGCACCTTC; CDR3 protein: CASSINQGHGTF